A selection of T cell receptor beta chains follows, all from one sample in a study of somatic mutations in cytotoxic T cells in rheumatoid arthritis. Method: immunoSEQ multiplex PCR; TCRdb's copy keeps in-frame clones and lacks some. The sample holds almost 20,000 clones, 70% to 90% seen once. Sequenced input: CD8+ T cells sorted from blood. These receptors originate from a man aged 35-49 years in good health. The CDR3 runs from the conserved cysteine through the conserved F or W. A D gene is named only where the DNA matches it firmly. Only some rows state a clone size, as once, few, many or a class for expanded clones.

V gene: TRBV9; J gene: TRBJ2-3; clone size: NA; D gene: TRBD2; CDR3 length: 19; CDR3 protein: CASSVGLAGLYRGTDTQYF; CDR3 DNA: TGTGCCAGCAGCGTAGGTCTAGCGGGCCTCTACAGGGGCACAGATACGCAGTATTTT
V gene: TRBV6-5; J gene: TRBJ2-1; clone size: NA; D gene: TRBD2; CDR3 length: 13; CDR3 protein: CASSYSGSNEQFF; CDR3 DNA: TGTGCCAGCAGTTATAGCGGGAGCAATGAGCAGTTCTTC
V gene: TRBV10-2; J gene: TRBJ2-7; clone size: NA; D gene: NA; CDR3 length: 16; CDR3 protein: CASSDRGRVSSYEQYF; CDR3 DNA: TGCGCCAGCAGTGATCGGGGACGGGTGAGCTCCTACGAGCAGTACTTC
V gene: TRBV28; J gene: TRBJ1-5; clone size: NA; D gene: NA; CDR3 length: 16; CDR3 protein: CASTRWVRGSNQPQHF; CDR3 DNA: TGTGCCAGCACCCGGTGGGTCCGGGGGTCCAATCAGCCCCAGCATTTT
V gene: TRBV7-8; J gene: TRBJ1-5; clone size: NA; D gene: NA; CDR3 length: 13; CDR3 protein: CASSLARNQPQHF; CDR3 DNA: TGTGCCAGCAGCTTAGCTCGAAATCAGCCCCAGCATTTT
V gene: TRBV7-9; J gene: TRBJ1-5; clone size: once; D gene: NA; CDR3 length: 15; CDR3 protein: CASSADTLSNQPQHF; CDR3 DNA: TGTGCCAGCAGCGCCGACACCTTAAGCAATCAGCCCCAGCATTTT
V gene: TRBV19; J gene: TRBJ2-7; clone size: NA; D gene: NA; CDR3 length: 18; CDR3 protein: CASSIKVGQGAPSYEQYF; CDR3 DNA: TGTGCCAGTAGTATTAAAGTCGGACAAGGCGCCCCGTCCTACGAGCAGTACTTC
V gene: TRBV29-1; J gene: TRBJ2-7; clone size: NA; D gene: NA; CDR3 length: 13; CDR3 protein: CSVLRASSYEQYF; CDR3 DNA: TGCAGCGTTCTTAGGGCGAGCTCCTACGAGCAGTACTTC
V gene: TRBV6-4; J gene: TRBJ2-7; clone size: NA; D gene: TRBD2; CDR3 length: 15; CDR3 protein: CASSDAAGEGSEQYF; CDR3 DNA: TGTGCCAGCAGTGACGCGGCGGGAGAAGGGAGCGAGCAGTACTTC
V gene: TRBV28; J gene: TRBJ2-1; clone size: NA; D gene: TRBD1; CDR3 length: 15; CDR3 protein: CASSLFGQGVNEQFF; CDR3 DNA: TGTGCCAGCAGTTTATTTGGACAGGGGGTAAATGAGCAGTTCTTC
V gene: TRBV13; J gene: TRBJ2-1; clone size: NA; D gene: NA; CDR3 length: 15; CDR3 protein: CASSSRSFSYNEQFF; CDR3 DNA: TGTGCCAGCAGCTCTAGGTCCTTCTCCTACAATGAGCAGTTCTTC
V gene: TRBV27; J gene: TRBJ2-1; clone size: NA; D gene: NA; CDR3 length: 12; CDR3 protein: CASSLLGNEQFF; CDR3 DNA: TGTGCCAGCAGTTTATTGGGCAATGAGCAGTTCTTC
V gene: TRBV6-6; J gene: TRBJ1-2; clone size: NA; D gene: NA; CDR3 length: 13; CDR3 protein: CATGPAVVSGYTF; CDR3 DNA: TGTGCCACCGGGCCCGCTGTTGTGTCTGGCTACACCTTC
V gene: TRBV28; J gene: TRBJ2-7; clone size: NA; D gene: NA; CDR3 length: 14; CDR3 protein: CASRPPTRSYEQYF; CDR3 DNA: TGTGCCAGCAGACCCCCGACACGCTCCTACGAGCAGTACTTC
V gene: TRBV7-2; J gene: TRBJ1-5; clone size: NA; D gene: TRBD1; CDR3 length: 15; CDR3 protein: CASSAGTGGNQPQHF; CDR3 DNA: TGTGCCAGCAGCGCGGGGACAGGGGGCAATCAGCCCCAGCATTTT
V gene: TRBV27; J gene: TRBJ2-2; clone size: NA; D gene: NA; CDR3 length: 12; CDR3 protein: CASCRPLGELFF; CDR3 DNA: TGTGCCAGCTGTCGGCCCTTAGGGGAGCTGTTTTTT
V gene: TRBV27; J gene: TRBJ1-2; clone size: NA; D gene: TRBD1; CDR3 length: 16; CDR3 protein: CASSLYRAGGDYGYTF; CDR3 DNA: TGTGCCAGCAGTTTATATAGGGCAGGGGGGGACTATGGCTACACCTTC
V gene: TRBV27; J gene: TRBJ1-2; clone size: once; D gene: NA; CDR3 length: 12; CDR3 protein: CASSLSGFGYTF; CDR3 DNA: TGTGCCAGCAGTTTGTCAGGGTTTGGCTACACCTTC
V gene: TRBV7-9; J gene: TRBJ2-1; clone size: NA; D gene: TRBD1; CDR3 length: 12; CDR3 protein: CASSIRTGEQFF; CDR3 DNA: TGTGCCAGCAGCATACGGACAGGGGAGCAGTTCTTC
V gene: TRBV6-5; J gene: TRBJ2-1; clone size: once; D gene: NA; CDR3 length: 12; CDR3 protein: CASSSYVSEQFF; CDR3 DNA: TGTGCCAGCAGCTCTTATGTGAGTGAGCAGTTCTTC
V gene: TRBV28; J gene: TRBJ2-7; clone size: NA; D gene: NA; CDR3 length: 16; CDR3 protein: CASSLGPTSSYYEQYF; CDR3 DNA: TGTGCCAGCAGTTTGGGCCCCACTAGCTCCTACTACGAGCAGTACTTC
V gene: TRBV16; J gene: TRBJ1-1; clone size: NA; D gene: NA; CDR3 length: 15; CDR3 protein: CASSQWRGLNTEAFF; CDR3 DNA: TGTGCCAGCAGCCAATGGCGGGGACTAAACACTGAAGCTTTCTTT
V gene: TRBV6-5; J gene: TRBJ2-1; clone size: NA; D gene: TRBD2; CDR3 length: 14; CDR3 protein: CASTAGGSPHEQFF; CDR3 DNA: TGTGCCAGCACCGCGGGAGGGAGTCCTCATGAGCAGTTCTTC
V gene: TRBV6-5; J gene: TRBJ2-1; clone size: NA; D gene: NA; CDR3 length: 13; CDR3 protein: CASSLQRGNEQFF; CDR3 DNA: TGTGCCAGCAGTTTACAGAGGGGGAATGAGCAGTTCTTC
V gene: TRBV10-2; J gene: TRBJ2-1; clone size: NA; D gene: NA; CDR3 length: 15; CDR3 protein: CASSEVLGSRHEQFF; CDR3 DNA: TGCGCCAGCAGTGAGGTTCTAGGGTCGAGACATGAGCAGTTCTTC
V gene: TRBV19; J gene: TRBJ1-1; clone size: NA; D gene: NA; CDR3 length: 16; CDR3 protein: CASTPEGYKPNTEAFF; CDR3 DNA: TGTGCCAGTACCCCGGAAGGTTATAAACCGAACACTGAAGCTTTCTTT
V gene: TRBV18; J gene: TRBJ2-1; clone size: few; D gene: TRBD1; CDR3 length: 19; CDR3 protein: CASSHKYLGTGTGDNEQFF; CDR3 DNA: TGTGCCAGCTCGCACAAATACCTAGGGACAGGGACCGGGGACAATGAGCAGTTCTTC
V gene: TRBV2; J gene: TRBJ1-1; clone size: NA; D gene: NA; CDR3 length: 13; CDR3 protein: CASSADSFYEAFF; CDR3 DNA: TGTGCCAGCAGTGCCGACAGCTTTTATGAAGCTTTCTTT
V gene: TRBV7-6; J gene: TRBJ1-1; clone size: NA; D gene: NA; CDR3 length: 13; CDR3 protein: CASSLALWEPAFF; CDR3 DNA: TGTGCCAGCAGCTTAGCGCTCTGGGAGCCAGCTTTCTTT
V gene: TRBV27; J gene: TRBJ1-5; clone size: once; D gene: TRBD1; CDR3 length: 15; CDR3 protein: CASSPGTGVYQPQHF; CDR3 DNA: TGTGCCAGCAGTCCCGGGACAGGGGTTTATCAGCCCCAGCATTTT
V gene: TRBV14; J gene: TRBJ2-5; clone size: NA; D gene: NA; CDR3 length: 12; CDR3 protein: CASSQAPETQYF; CDR3 DNA: TGTGCCAGCAGCCAAGCCCCAGAGACCCAGTACTTC
V gene: TRBV19; J gene: TRBJ2-3; clone size: NA; D gene: NA; CDR3 length: 17; CDR3 protein: CASSSRDTFQHTDTQYF; CDR3 DNA: TGTGCCAGTAGTTCAAGGGACACTTTCCAACACACAGATACGCAGTATTTT
V gene: TRBV28; J gene: TRBJ2-7; clone size: NA; D gene: NA; CDR3 length: 16; CDR3 protein: CASSGTWTATPYEQYF; CDR3 DNA: TGTGCCAGCAGCGGTACCTGGACAGCCACCCCCTACGAGCAGTACTTC
V gene: TRBV27; J gene: TRBJ2-1; clone size: NA; D gene: TRBD2; CDR3 length: 14; CDR3 protein: CASSLAGGWNEQFF; CDR3 DNA: TGTGCCAGCAGTTTGGCGGGAGGGTGGAATGAGCAGTTCTTC
V gene: TRBV28; J gene: TRBJ2-7; clone size: NA; D gene: TRBD1; CDR3 length: 17; CDR3 protein: CASRANRGQGSSYEQYF; CDR3 DNA: TGTGCCAGCAGGGCTAATAGGGGACAGGGAAGTTCCTACGAGCAGTACTTC
V gene: TRBV6-5; J gene: TRBJ1-4; clone size: once; D gene: TRBD1; CDR3 length: 16; CDR3 protein: CASSYAHRGEGEKLFF; CDR3 DNA: TGTGCCAGCAGTTACGCGCACAGGGGTGAGGGAGAAAAACTGTTTTTT
V gene: TRBV15; J gene: TRBJ2-5; clone size: NA; D gene: TRBD1; CDR3 length: 16; CDR3 protein: CATSRDYDRGQETQYF; CDR3 DNA: TGTGCCACCAGCAGAGATTACGACAGGGGCCAAGAGACCCAGTACTTC
V gene: TRBV7-8; J gene: TRBJ1-4; clone size: NA; D gene: NA; CDR3 length: 14; CDR3 protein: CASSPGLINEKLFF; CDR3 DNA: TGTGCCAGCAGCCCGGGACTGATTAATGAAAAACTGTTTTTT
V gene: TRBV19; J gene: TRBJ1-5; clone size: NA; D gene: NA; CDR3 length: 15; CDR3 protein: CASSIQGDSNQPQHF; CDR3 DNA: TGTGCCAGTAGTATCCAAGGGGATAGCAATCAGCCCCAGCATTTT
V gene: TRBV28; J gene: TRBJ1-2; clone size: NA; D gene: NA; CDR3 length: 14; CDR3 protein: CASSLIRAGHGYTF; CDR3 DNA: TGTGCCAGCAGTTTAATCAGGGCGGGTCATGGCTACACCTTC
V gene: TRBV9; J gene: TRBJ2-7; clone size: NA; D gene: NA; CDR3 length: 16; CDR3 protein: CASSSRVGGPLYEQYF; CDR3 DNA: TGTGCCAGCAGCTCCCGGGTCGGGGGCCCCTTATACGAGCAGTACTTC
V gene: TRBV7-2; J gene: TRBJ2-5; clone size: NA; D gene: NA; CDR3 length: 15; CDR3 protein: CASSLPGAGKETQYF; CDR3 DNA: TGTGCCAGCAGCCTGCCTGGGGCAGGGAAAGAGACCCAGTACTTC
V gene: TRBV4-1; J gene: TRBJ1-2; clone size: NA; D gene: NA; CDR3 length: 12; CDR3 protein: CASSQMTAGYTF; CDR3 DNA: TGCGCCAGCAGCCAAATGACGGCTGGCTACACCTTC
V gene: TRBV7-9; J gene: TRBJ1-3; clone size: few; D gene: NA; CDR3 length: 11; CDR3 protein: CASPLGNTIYF; CDR3 DNA: TGTGCCAGTCCACTTGGAAACACCATATATTTT
V gene: TRBV19; J gene: TRBJ2-7; clone size: once; D gene: TRBD2; CDR3 length: 14; CDR3 protein: CASSMGGDSYEQYF; CDR3 DNA: TGTGCCAGTAGTATGGGGGGGGACTCCTACGAGCAGTACTTC
V gene: TRBV7-9; J gene: TRBJ1-1; clone size: NA; D gene: TRBD1; CDR3 length: 15; CDR3 protein: CASSLLGDRASEAFF; CDR3 DNA: TGTGCCAGCAGCCTCCTTGGGGACAGGGCGTCTGAAGCTTTCTTT
V gene: TRBV18; J gene: TRBJ2-1; clone size: NA; D gene: TRBD2; CDR3 length: 17; CDR3 protein: CASSPKISGSSYNEQFF; CDR3 DNA: TGTGCCAGCTCACCAAAGATTAGCGGGAGCTCCTACAATGAGCAGTTCTTC
V gene: TRBV7-9; J gene: TRBJ1-5; clone size: NA; D gene: NA; CDR3 length: 16; CDR3 protein: CASSGPLWRDNQPQHF; CDR3 DNA: TGTGCCAGCAGCGGGCCCTTGTGGAGGGACAATCAGCCCCAGCATTTT
V gene: TRBV4-1; J gene: TRBJ2-7; clone size: NA; D gene: NA; CDR3 length: 15; CDR3 protein: CASSQRAPGNYEQYF; CDR3 DNA: TGCGCCAGCAGCCAAAGGGCCCCCGGTAACTACGAGCAGTACTTC
V gene: TRBV27; J gene: TRBJ2-1; clone size: NA; D gene: TRBD2; CDR3 length: 19; CDR3 protein: CASSLFAGWESGIYNEQFF; CDR3 DNA: TGTGCCAGCAGTTTATTCGCCGGCTGGGAAAGCGGGATATACAATGAGCAGTTCTTC
V gene: TRBV18; J gene: TRBJ2-7; clone size: NA; D gene: NA; CDR3 length: 12; CDR3 protein: CASSPGVDEQYF; CDR3 DNA: TGTGCCAGCTCACCAGGGGTAGACGAGCAGTACTTC
V gene: TRBV5-1; J gene: TRBJ1-1; clone size: once; D gene: TRBD1; CDR3 length: 14; CDR3 protein: CASSLTGVNTEAFF; CDR3 DNA: TGCGCCAGCAGCTTGACAGGGGTGAACACTGAAGCTTTCTTT
V gene: TRBV29-1; J gene: TRBJ2-7; clone size: NA; D gene: TRBD2; CDR3 length: 13; CDR3 protein: CSVSSGSRYEQYF; CDR3 DNA: TGCAGCGTTTCTAGCGGGAGCCGATACGAGCAGTACTTC
V gene: TRBV2; J gene: TRBJ1-1; clone size: NA; D gene: NA; CDR3 length: 13; CDR3 protein: CASSESPDWEAFF; CDR3 DNA: TGTGCCAGCAGTGAATCCCCCGATTGGGAAGCTTTCTTT
V gene: TRBV23-1; J gene: TRBJ2-4; clone size: NA; D gene: NA; CDR3 length: 11; CDR3 protein: CAPFGGGIQYF; CDR3 DNA: TGCGCCCCCTTCGGAGGGGGCATTCAGTACTTC
V gene: TRBV5-5; J gene: TRBJ1-3; clone size: large; D gene: NA; CDR3 length: 16; CDR3 protein: CASSLVNRYSGNTIYF; CDR3 DNA: TGTGCCAGCAGCTTGGTTAACAGATACTCTGGAAACACCATATATTTT
V gene: TRBV28; J gene: TRBJ1-1; clone size: once; D gene: TRBD1; CDR3 length: 14; CDR3 protein: CASSPPGGFTEAFF; CDR3 DNA: TGTGCCAGCAGCCCCCCAGGGGGCTTCACTGAAGCTTTCTTT